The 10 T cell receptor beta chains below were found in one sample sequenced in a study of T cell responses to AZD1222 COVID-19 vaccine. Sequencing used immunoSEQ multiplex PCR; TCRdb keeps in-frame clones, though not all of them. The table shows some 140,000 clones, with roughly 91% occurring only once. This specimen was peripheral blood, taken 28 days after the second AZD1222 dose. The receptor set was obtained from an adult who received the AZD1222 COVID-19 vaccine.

The chain's CDR3 is CASSRLGQTEAFF. The DNA of the CDR3 is TGTGCCAGCAGCAGACTAGGACAGACTGAAGCTTTCTTT. This chain uses TRBV7-9 with TRBJ1-1, with a tentative D call TRBD1 (6 bases). V was pared by 5 bases and J by 5 bases, with 12 bases between. CDR1 is SEHNR, CDR2 FQNEAQ, per germline (reference sequence). This CDR3 region has 13 residues.

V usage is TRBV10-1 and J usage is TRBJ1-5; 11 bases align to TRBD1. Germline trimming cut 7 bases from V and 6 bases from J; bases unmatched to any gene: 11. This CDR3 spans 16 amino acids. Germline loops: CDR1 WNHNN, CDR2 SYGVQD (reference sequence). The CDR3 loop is CASIGQGARSSQPQHF. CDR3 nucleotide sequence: TGCGCCAGCATTGGACAGGGGGCGCGGAGTTCTCAGCCCCAGCATTTT.

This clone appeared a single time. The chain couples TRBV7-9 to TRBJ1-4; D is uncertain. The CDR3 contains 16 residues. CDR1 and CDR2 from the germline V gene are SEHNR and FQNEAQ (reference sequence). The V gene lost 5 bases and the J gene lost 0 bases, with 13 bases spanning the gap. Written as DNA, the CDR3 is TGTGCCAGCAGCCCCATTTTCAGTGCAACTAATGAAAAACTGTTTTTT. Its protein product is CASSPIFSATNEKLFF. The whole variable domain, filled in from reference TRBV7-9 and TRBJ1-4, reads DTGVSQNPRHKITKRGQNVTFRCDPISEHNRLYWYRQTLGQGPEFLTYFQNEAQLEKSRLLSDRFSAERPKGSFSTLEIQRTEQGDSAMYLCASSPIFSATNEKLFFGSGTQLSVL.

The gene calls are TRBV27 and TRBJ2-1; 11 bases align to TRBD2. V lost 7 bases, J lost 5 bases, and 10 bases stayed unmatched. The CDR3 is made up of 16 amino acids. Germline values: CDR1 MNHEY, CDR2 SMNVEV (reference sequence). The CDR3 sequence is CASTPIAGGTHNEQFF. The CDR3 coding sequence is TGTGCCAGCACCCCAATAGCGGGGGGGACCCACAATGAGCAGTTCTTC.

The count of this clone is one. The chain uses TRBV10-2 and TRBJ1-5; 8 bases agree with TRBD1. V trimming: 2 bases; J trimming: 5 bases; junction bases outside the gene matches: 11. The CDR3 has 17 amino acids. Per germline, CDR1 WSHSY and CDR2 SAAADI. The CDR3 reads CASSESFGDRRYQPQHF. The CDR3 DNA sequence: TGCGCCAGCAGTGAGAGTTTCGGGGACAGGCGATATCAGCCCCAGCATTTT.

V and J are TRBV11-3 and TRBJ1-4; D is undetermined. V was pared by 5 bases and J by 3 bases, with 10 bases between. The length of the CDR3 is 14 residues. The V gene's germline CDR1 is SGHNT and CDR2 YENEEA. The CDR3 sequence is CASSPSWANEKLFF. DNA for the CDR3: TGTGCCAGCAGCCCGTCGTGGGCTAATGAAAAACTGTTTTTT.

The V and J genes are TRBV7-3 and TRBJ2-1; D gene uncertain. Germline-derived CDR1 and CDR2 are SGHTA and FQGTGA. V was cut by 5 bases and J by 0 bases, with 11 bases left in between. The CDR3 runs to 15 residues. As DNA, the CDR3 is TGTGCCAGCAGCGGAGACCGTAGCTCCTACAATGAGCAGTTCTTC. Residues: CASSGDRSSYNEQFF.

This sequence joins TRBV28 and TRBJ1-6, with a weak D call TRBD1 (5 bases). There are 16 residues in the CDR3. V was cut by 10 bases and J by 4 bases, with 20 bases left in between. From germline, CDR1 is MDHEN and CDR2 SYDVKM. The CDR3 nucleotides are TGTGCCACAAGAACTACGGGACGAGGGTATAATTCACCCCTCCACTTT. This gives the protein CATRTTGRGYNSPLHF.

CDR3 coding DNA: TGTGCCAGCAGCCTACTTACAGGGGCGGGAAACACCATATATTTT. This translates into CASSLLTGAGNTIYF. The V call is TRBV7-2, the J call TRBJ1-3; 7 bases align to TRBD1. Per the germline V gene, CDR1 is SGHTA and CDR2 is FQGNSA. The CDR3 sequence is 15 residues long. The trim removed 5 bases at V and 4 bases at J, leaving 8 bases unmatched.

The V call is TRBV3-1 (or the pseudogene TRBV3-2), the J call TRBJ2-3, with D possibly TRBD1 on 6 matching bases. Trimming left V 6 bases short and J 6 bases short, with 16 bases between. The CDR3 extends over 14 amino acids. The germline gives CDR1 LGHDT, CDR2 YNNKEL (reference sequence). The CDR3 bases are TGTGCCAGCAGACCCTCACAGGGAGTGGATACGCAGTATTTT. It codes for CASRPSQGVDTQYF.